Below are 7 T cell receptor beta chains sequenced from a single sample in a study of T-cell memory formation after mild COVID-19. TCRdb itself ran the 5' RACE reads through MiXCR, one entry per CDR3 protein. The table has roughly 200,000 distinct CDR3 sequences, around 21% seen once. Source material: PBMCs or a T cell subset sorted from them (not recorded which). These receptor sequences come from an adult woman who had mild COVID-19 (a few samples of this study predate the infection). Cell type and time point are not known.

J is TRBJ1-2 and V is TRBV12-3 or TRBV12-4; no reliable D call. V lost 3 bases to trimming and J lost 6 bases, with 14 bases between them. This CDR3 is 14 amino acids long. CDR3 coding DNA: TGTGCCAGCAGTTTTCGACGGACCCCACATGGCTACACCTTC. Its protein is CASSFRRTPHGYTF.

In its sample, this clonotype was seen a few times. The V and J genes are TRBV4-1 and TRBJ1-1, with a weak D call TRBD1 (6 bases). The CDR3 extends over 13 amino acids. V lost 5 bases, J lost 8 bases, and 15 bases lay in between. Germline V gene sequence: CDR1 MGHRA, CDR2 YSYEKL. In DNA, the CDR3 is TGCGCCAGCAGCTGGAGGGGGGACGCCGAAGCTTTCTTT. This sequence encodes CASSWRGDAEAFF.

The chain joins TRBV12-3 or TRBV12-4 to TRBJ2-7; no reliable D call. There are 13 residues in the CDR3. With 10 bases removed from V and 5 bases from J, the gap between germline ends came to 18 bases. CDR3 sequence reads: CATSRVGLDEQYF. CDR3 nucleotides: TGTGCCACCTCCCGGGTAGGGCTTGACGAGCAGTACTTC.

V usage is TRBV11-3 and J usage is TRBJ2-5; 7 bases map to TRBD1. The CDR3 covers 14 residues. Trimming at V came to 4 bases and at J to 4 bases, leaving 6 bases not matched to a gene. The V gene's germline CDR1 is SGHNT and CDR2 YENEEA. The CDR3 is CASSSPQGIETQYF. CDR3 sequence (DNA): TGTGCCAGCAGCTCACCACAGGGGATAGAGACCCAGTACTTC.

This sequence joins TRBV24-1 and TRBJ2-2; perhaps TRBD2 as D (5 bases). CDR3 length: 14 amino acids. Germline V CDR1 and CDR2: KGHDR, SFDVKD. V gave up 7 bases and J gave up 1 base, with 9 bases separating them. CDR3 coding DNA: TGTGCCACCAGCGGGAACTTGAACACCGGGGAGCTGTTTTTT. This gives the protein CATSGNLNTGELFF.

This chain joins TRBV6-5 and TRBJ1-4; 9 bases agree with TRBD1. The J segment lost 3 bases and the V segment lost 6 bases, leaving 8 bases of the junction unmatched. Germline CDR1 and CDR2: MNHEY and SVGAGI. The CDR3 length is 16 residues. The CDR3 coding sequence is TGTGCCAGCAGCTCCGGGACAGGGTGGTCTAATGAAAAACTGTTTTTT. Translated: CASSSGTGWSNEKLFF.

This clonotype has only a few counts. CDR3 sequence reads: CASSLSGLASSGELFF. In DNA, the CDR3 is TGTGCCAGCAGCCTTTCCGGACTAGCTTCCTCCGGGGAGCTGTTTTTT. The genes are TRBV7-3 and TRBJ2-2, with 8 positions matching TRBD2. Germline trimming cut 5 bases from V and 6 bases from J; bases unmatched to any gene: 11. Germline CDR1 SGHTA, CDR2 FQGTGA. The CDR3 contains 16 residues.